This TCR beta chain was recovered during a study of long-term antiretroviral therapy in people with HIV. Whole-study context: First collections came about a decade before the 2015 immediate-ART recommendation. Study outcomes and limitations: Once patients were on ART, diversity went higher but still fell short of transplant donor controls. All blood samples came from the years 2004 to 2017, possibly under older ART regimens.

Unmatched junction bases numbered 9, after V lost 6 bases and J lost 2 bases. The germline V gene has CDR1 SGHTA and CDR2 FQGTGA. This CDR3 has 16 amino acids. About this clone: What it binds is unknown.

Sequencing used immunoSEQ v3.0 at survey level. Sequencing set out to capture about 40,000-50,000 T-cell genomes per sample. TCRdb's copy holds only in-frame clones and misses some; the assay was immunoSEQ multiplex PCR. The table shows 25,000 to 35,000 clones, with around 90% occurring only once. This clonotype originated in a man between 50 and 59 years old with HIV. The sequenced sample was unsorted PBMCs, obtained 3.2 years before starting antiretroviral therapy. This sequence joins TRBV7-3 and TRBJ2-1; 8 positions agree with TRBD2. As DNA, the CDR3 is TGTGCCAGCAGGCAATCGGGGGGGGAGACCTACAATGAGCAGTTCTTC. Amino acids: CASRQSGGETYNEQFF.